This is a list of T cell receptor beta chains from one sample in a study of CD8 T cells in ankylosing spondylitis. TCRdb used MiXCR to reprocess the 5' RACE reads, holding one entry per CDR3 protein. The data show under 550,000 distinct CDR3 sequences, approximately 26% seen once. The sequenced material came from blood, either unsorted or a sorted T cell fraction (not recorded which). These receptor sequences come from a male donor with ankylosing spondylitis. Both conserved end residues are part of each CDR3. A D gene is named only where the DNA matches it firmly. The size of a clone is reported for some rows only, either as once, few or many, or as a class for expanded clones.

d_call j_call v_call clone_size cdr3_aa cdr3_nt
- TRBJ1-5 TRBV6-1 few CASSESVGAGQPQHF TGTGCCAGCAGTGAATCGGTAGGGGCTGGTCAGCCCCAGCATTTT
TRBD1 TRBJ1-2 TRBV10-2 - CASSGTGRFGYTF TGCGCCAGCAGCGGGACAGGGCGCTTTGGCTACACCTTC
TRBD2 TRBJ2-1 TRBV20-1 few CSALTSGVKLNEQFF TGCAGTGCGCTGACTAGCGGGGTAAAACTCAATGAGCAGTTCTTC
- TRBJ1-5 TRBV5-1 - CASSLAGDRNQPQHF TGCGCCAGCAGCTTGGCAGGTGACCGCAATCAGCCCCAGCATTTT
- TRBJ1-5 TRBV12-3/TRBV12-4 many CASRLDLNQPQHF TGTGCCAGCAGACTGGACCTAAATCAGCCCCAGCATTTT
- TRBJ2-3 TRBV27 - CASSLPPGVPTDTQYF TGTGCCAGCAGTTTGCCGCCGGGGGTCCCAACAGATACGCAGTATTTT
- TRBJ1-2 TRBV20-1 few CSANPVGRRGYYGYTF TGCAGTGCTAATCCGGTAGGGCGGAGAGGGTACTATGGCTACACCTTC
TRBD1 TRBJ1-6 TRBV12-5 - CASGQTGEASPLHF TGTGCTAGTGGTCAAACAGGGGAGGCTTCACCCCTCCACTTT
- TRBJ2-7 TRBV20-1 - CSASGDPTYEQYF TGCAGTGCTAGCGGAGATCCTACCTACGAGCAGTACTTC
TRBD2 TRBJ2-7 TRBV20-1 - CSAERSSGGYEQYF TGCAGTGCTGAGAGGTCTAGCGGGGGCTACGAGCAGTACTTC
- TRBJ2-5 TRBV20-1 few CSAREVRVGETQYF TGCAGTGCTAGAGAAGTGAGGGTTGGGGAGACCCAGTACTTC
- TRBJ2-4 TRBV12-3/TRBV12-4 few CATSDAGAKNIQYF TGTGCCACCTCGGATGCGGGAGCCAAAAACATTCAGTACTTC
TRBD2 TRBJ2-3 TRBV20-1 - CSARSSQGGADTQYF TGCAGTGCTAGAAGTTCTCAGGGAGGGGCAGATACGCAGTATTTT
TRBD1 TRBJ1-5 TRBV19 - CASTPTGGGQPQHF TGTGCCAGTACCCCAACAGGGGGCGGTCAGCCCCAGCATTTT
TRBD2 TRBJ2-3 TRBV4-2 few CASSQDRREDTDTQYF TGTGCCAGCAGCCAAGATCGACGGGAGGACACAGATACGCAGTATTTT
- TRBJ2-5 TRBV7-2 - CASSLTHETQYF TGTGCCAGCAGCTTAACTCACGAGACCCAGTACTTC
- TRBJ1-2 TRBV29-1 once CSFGPEGYTF TGCAGCTTCGGGCCAGAGGGCTACACCTTC
TRBD2 TRBJ2-1 TRBV5-1 - CASREWGGSYNEQIF TGCGCCAGCAGGGAGTGGGGGGGAAGCTACAATGAGCAGATCTTC
TRBD1 TRBJ2-5 TRBV10-3 few CAISESPGQGWETQYF TGTGCCATCAGTGAGTCGCCCGGACAGGGCTGGGAGACCCAGTACTTC
- TRBJ2-7 TRBV20-1 - CSARMANYEQYF TGCAGTGCTAGGATGGCTAACTACGAGCAGTACTTC
- TRBJ1-4 TRBV5-5 - CASTTQGNEKLFF TGTGCCAGCACAACTCAGGGAAACGAAAAACTGTTTTTT
- TRBJ2-4 TRBV30 - CAWSVTAAKNIQYF TGTGCCTGGAGTGTAACAGCAGCCAAAAACATTCAGTACTTC
TRBD2 TRBJ2-5 TRBV20-1 - CSAEVRPAGGGGAEYF TGCAGTGCTGAAGTCCGTCCAGCGGGCGGCGGGGGGGCCGAGTACTTC
- TRBJ1-2 TRBV4-1 - CASSHDLRGAGGYTF TGCGCCAGCAGCCATGATCTTCGGGGGGCGGGTGGCTACACCTTC
TRBD1 TRBJ1-4 TRBV7-9 - CASSESIQGAGEKLFF TGTGCCAGCAGCGAATCAATACAGGGGGCGGGGGAAAAACTGTTTTTT
- TRBJ1-1 TRBV5-6 - CASSLSGIRDYTEAFF TGTGCCAGCAGCTTATCAGGTATACGCGACTACACTGAAGCTTTCTTT
- TRBJ1-2 TRBV5-6 - CASRRGQNVNYGYTF TGTGCCAGCAGACGCGGACAGAACGTTAACTATGGCTACACCTTC
TRBD2 TRBJ2-2 TRBV20-1 - CSARDFSLAGASANTGELFF TGCAGTGCTAGAGATTTTAGCCTAGCGGGAGCGAGCGCGAACACCGGGGAGCTGTTTTTT
TRBD1 TRBJ1-5 TRBV24-1 few CATSETGGNQPQHF TGTGCCACCAGTGAGACAGGGGGCAATCAGCCCCAGCATTTT
- TRBJ1-2 TRBV7-8 - CASSLQGRNYGYTF TGTGCCAGCAGCTTACAGGGGAGGAACTATGGCTACACCTTC
- TRBJ2-1 TRBV7-2 - CASSGGLVGSEQFF TGTGCCAGCAGCGGGGGGCTAGTGGGTAGTGAGCAGTTCTTC
- TRBJ2-7 TRBV5-6 - CASSPFEGLVEQYF TGTGCCAGCAGCCCCTTTGAGGGATTGGTAGAGCAGTACTTC
TRBD1 TRBJ2-1 TRBV30 few CAWSRGRDNEQFF TGTGCCTGGAGTAGGGGGCGAGACAATGAGCAGTTCTTC
TRBD1 TRBJ2-2 TRBV7-7 few CASRPTGDTGELFF TGTGCCAGCAGACCAACAGGGGACACCGGGGAGCTGTTTTTT
TRBD2 TRBJ2-7 TRBV18 - CASSPRRERDISYEQYF TGTGCCAGCTCACCAAGGAGAGAGCGGGATATCTCCTACGAGCAGTACTTC
TRBD2 TRBJ2-1 TRBV7-6 few CASSSPILAGSYNEQFF TGTGCCAGCAGCTCGCCTATTCTAGCGGGGTCCTACAATGAGCAGTTCTTC
- TRBJ2-5 TRBV24-1 - CATSERDLQETQYF TGTGCCACCAGTGAGCGGGACTTACAAGAGACCCAGTACTTC
- TRBJ2-7 TRBV20-1 once CSATLSGLKYEQYF TGCAGTGCTACCCTTAGTGGGCTGAAATACGAGCAGTACTTC
- TRBJ2-1 TRBV5-4 - CASSLDRSSNEQFF TGTGCCAGCAGCTTGGACCGGAGTAGCAATGAGCAGTTCTTC
TRBD2 TRBJ2-1 TRBV5-1 - CASSPWGTGGLAGQGEQFF TGCGCCAGCAGCCCGTGGGGGACAGGGGGACTAGCGGGACAGGGCGAGCAGTTCTTC
- TRBJ2-4 TRBV7-2 - CASSSDAKNIQYF TGTGCCAGCAGCTCGGATGCCAAAAACATTCAGTACTTC
- TRBJ2-5 TRBV11-2 - CASSFHSGAQETQYF TGTGCCAGCAGCTTTCATTCGGGAGCCCAAGAGACCCAGTACTTC
- TRBJ2-3 TRBV9 few CASTLRIGGADTQYF TGTGCCAGCACCCTCAGGATTGGGGGAGCAGATACGCAGTATTTT
- TRBJ2-5 TRBV20-1 - CSARTWTGVETQYF TGCAGTGCTAGAACTTGGACCGGGGTAGAGACCCAGTACTTC
TRBD1 TRBJ1-2 TRBV3-1 - CASSQAGQAYGYTF TGTGCCAGCAGCCAAGCAGGACAGGCCTATGGCTACACCTTC
- TRBJ1-3 TRBV12-3/TRBV12-4 few CASSYSTDVSGNTIYF TGTGCCAGCAGCTATTCAACAGATGTCTCTGGAAACACCATATATTTT
- TRBJ1-5 TRBV19 - CASSRVMGLSNQPQHF TGTGCCAGTAGTAGGGTGATGGGACTTAGCAATCAGCCCCAGCATTTT
- TRBJ1-2 TRBV20-1 few CSASFGGSYGYTF TGCAGTGCTAGTTTTGGGGGATCCTATGGCTACACCTTC
- TRBJ1-1 TRBV29-1 - CSVWSAEAFF TGCAGCGTTTGGTCCGCTGAAGCTTTCTTT
- TRBJ2-7 TRBV20-1 - CSARVIGYEQYF TGCAGTGCTAGAGTAATAGGTTACGAGCAGTACTTC
- TRBJ2-1 TRBV3-1 - CASSHRGEQFF TGTGCCAGCAGCCACCGGGGGGAGCAGTTCTTC
TRBD2 TRBJ2-1 TRBV11-2 - CASSLVGGSNGYEQFF TGTGCCAGCAGCTTAGTGGGCGGGAGTAATGGCTATGAGCAGTTCTTC
- TRBJ2-4 TRBV15 - CATSRAGAKNIQYF TGTGCCACCAGCAGAGCGGGGGCCAAAAACATTCAGTACTTC
- TRBJ1-3 TRBV7-2 - CASSPQQGSGNTIYF TGTGCCAGCAGCCCCCAACAGGGTTCTGGAAACACCATATATTTT
- TRBJ1-1 TRBV5-1 few CASSRGTGIPNTEAFF TGCGCCAGCAGCCGTGGTACAGGGATACCTAACACTGAAGCTTTCTTT